This entry lists 8 T cell receptor beta chains sequenced from one sample in a study of OX40 agonist ivuxolimab in advanced cancers. Data came from immunoSEQ multiplex PCR; TCRdb stores just in-frame clones and leaves some out. The sample holds about 90,000 clones, about 87% seen once. This specimen consisted of CD4+ or CD8+ T cells sorted from blood, obtained in a trial of the OX40 agonist ivuxolimab. These receptors were collected from an adult with an advanced solid tumor such as melanoma, head and neck, liver or kidney cancer.

The gene calls are TRBV11-2 and TRBJ2-7, with 8 positions matching TRBD2. Germline V gives CDR1 SGHAT, CDR2 FQNNGV. The CDR3 has 15 residues. With V trimmed by 5 bases and J by 0 bases, 6 bases remained unmatched. For the CDR3, the DNA is TGTGCCAGCAGCCAAGATCTAGCGGGCTCCTACGAGCAGTACTTC. This translates into CASSQDLAGSYEQYF.

The rearrangement uses TRBV4-1 and TRBJ2-1; D is unresolved. This CDR3 is 11 amino acids long. The V end lost 0 bases, the J end lost 9 bases, and 3 bases lay between the germline ends. The germline CDR1 and CDR2 sequences are MGHRA and YSYEKL. In nucleotides, the CDR3 is TGCGCCAGCAGCCAAGATAGTGAGCAGTTCTTC. Amino acid sequence: CASSQDSEQFF.

This sequence joins TRBV19 and TRBJ2-2; TRBD1 aligns across 8 bases. This CDR3 comprises 16 residues. Per germline, CDR1 LNHDA and CDR2 SQIVND (reference sequence). V lost 5 bases and J lost 4; bases outside the gene matches: 9. As DNA, the CDR3 is TGTGCCAGTAGTGACCCCGGGACAGGTTTCACCGGGGAGCTGTTTTTT. This gives the protein CASSDPGTGFTGELFF.

The chain has TRBV9 and TRBJ2-7; TRBD2 agrees at 8 bases. Germline V lookup: CDR1 SGDLS, CDR2 YYNGEE. Trimming cost V 6 bases and J 5 bases; bases outside gene matches: 7. The CDR3 has 13 amino acids. This CDR3 is CASNGDGRDEQYF. The DNA of the CDR3 is TGTGCCAGCAATGGGGACGGGAGGGACGAGCAGTACTTC.

The CDR3 nucleotides are TGTGCCTGGCGGCGGGGCTACAATGAGCAGTTCTTC. Translation gives CAWRRGYNEQFF. The V gene is TRBV30, the J gene TRBJ2-1, with D tentatively TRBD2 (6 bases). Germline values: CDR1 GTSNPN, CDR2 SVGIG (reference sequence). The length of the CDR3 is 12 residues. Trimming left V 5 bases short and J 3 bases short, with 8 bases between.

The chain has TRBV28 and TRBJ1-2; D gene uncertain. The CDR3 loop spans 16 amino acids. V shed 5 bases and J shed 3 bases, with 19 bases lying between them. CDR1 and CDR2 from the germline V gene are MDHEN and SYDVKM. For the CDR3, the DNA is TGTGCCAGCAGTAAATCAGGTGTCGAAGGTTACTATGGCTACACCTTC. The encoded protein is CASSKSGVEGYYGYTF.

The chain couples TRBV27 to TRBJ1-5; 10 bases match TRBD1. Unmatched junction bases numbered 8, after V lost 6 bases and J lost 0 bases. Germline V gives CDR1 MNHEY, CDR2 SMNVEV (reference sequence). The CDR3 has 17 amino acids. CDR3 sequence (DNA): TGTGCCAGCAGACAGTTGACAGGGGGCTATAGCAATCAGCCCCAGCATTTT. It translates to CASRQLTGGYSNQPQHF.

The chain recombines TRBV2 with TRBJ2-3, with D possibly being TRBD2 (5 bases). The CDR3 loop spans 14 amino acids. The V and J ends lost 6 bases and 5 bases respectively, with 15 bases between them. Germline V gene lookup returns CDR1 SNHLY and CDR2 FYNNEI. CDR3 sequence (DNA): TGTGCCAGCAGCGCTTCCGTGGGGAGAGATACGCAGTATTTT. Its translation: CASSASVGRDTQYF.